Below, 20 T cell receptor beta chains from the same sample are listed, as sequenced in a study of circulating and synovial CD4+ cells in juvenile arthritis. The data were produced by immunoSEQ multiplex PCR, yet TCRdb's version contains in-frame clones alone and is incomplete. Of around 30,000 clones in the sample, 90% to 95% were seen once. The sequenced sample consisted of CD4+ T cells from blood. Receptors originate from a human donor with juvenile idiopathic arthritis.

V usage is TRBV5-1 and J usage is TRBJ1-2, with TRBD1 matching 11 bases. Trimming at V came to 4 bases and at J to 8 bases, leaving 10 bases not matched to a gene. The germline V gene encodes CDR1 SGHRS and CDR2 YFSETQ. The CDR3 runs 15 residues. This CDR3 reads CASSDPGQGVKGYTF. The CDR3 region has the DNA TGCGCCAGCAGCGATCCGGGACAGGGGGTAAAAGGCTACACCTTC.

This chain connects TRBV2 to TRBJ2-7; D is unresolved. This CDR3 has 11 amino acids. Germline V gene data show CDR1 as SNHLY and CDR2 as FYNNEI. V was shortened by 3 bases and J by 2 bases, with 2 bases between the two germline ends. Here the CDR3 reads CASSDTYEQYF. In DNA form, the CDR3 reads TGTGCCAGCAGTGACACCTACGAGCAGTACTTC.

The chain is built from TRBV2 and TRBJ2-1; 10 bases match TRBD2. Germline lookup yields CDR1 SNHLY and CDR2 FYNNEI. V lost 8 bases and J lost 5; bases outside the gene matches: 15. This CDR3 contains 17 residues. The CDR3 reads CASRDRPPLAGDNEQFF. The CDR3 region has the DNA TGTGCCAGCCGGGACAGGCCACCGCTAGCGGGGGACAATGAGCAGTTCTTC.

The chain is built from TRBV7-3 and TRBJ1-1; possible D gene TRBD1, 5 bases. The V gene's germline CDR1 is SGHTA and CDR2 FQGTGA. Trimming removed 3 bases at V and 0 bases at J, with 11 bases between. The CDR3 is 15 residues long. CDR3 DNA: TGTGCCAGCAGCTTGCAGGGATCCCTGAACACTGAAGCTTTCTTT. It is translated as CASSLQGSLNTEAFF.

The chain couples TRBV19 to TRBJ1-2; maybe TRBD1 (6 bases). Germline CDR1 is LNHDA and CDR2 is SQIVND (reference sequence). V gave up 5 bases and J gave up 7 bases, with 8 bases separating them. The CDR3 sequence is 11 residues long. CDR3 in amino acids: CASSDRIGYTF. In nucleotides, the CDR3 is TGTGCCAGTAGTGACAGGATTGGCTACACCTTC.

This chain uses TRBV7-3 with TRBJ2-4; 8 bases line up with TRBD1. The germline V gene has CDR1 SGHTA and CDR2 FQGTGA. The CDR3 spans 13 residues. V gave up 6 bases and J gave up 6 bases; unmatched junction bases: 4. For the CDR3, the DNA is TGTGCCAGCAGTCTTGGACAGGGAAACATTCAGTACTTC. Encoded protein: CASSLGQGNIQYF. Full variable domain (rest looked up from reference TRBV7-3 and TRBJ2-4): GAGVSQTPSNKVTEKGKYVELRCDPISGHTALYWYRQSLGQGPEFLIYFQGTGAADDSGLPNDRFFAVRPEGSVSTLKIQRTERGDSAVYLCASSLGQGNIQYFGAGTRLSVL.

This clone has a handful of counts. This CDR3 is also generated by other DNA sequences in the sample. J is TRBJ1-6 and V is TRBV19; maybe TRBD1 (6 bases). Germline lookup yields CDR1 LNHDA and CDR2 SQIVND (reference sequence). The length of the CDR3 is 13 residues. V lost 7 bases and J lost 4, with 8 bases in between. The CDR3: CASIGGYNSPLHF. As DNA, the CDR3 is TGTGCCAGTATAGGGGGTTATAATTCACCCCTCCACTTT.

The gene calls are TRBV18 and TRBJ2-7; TRBD2 might be the D (6 bases). The V end lost 2 bases, the J end lost 9 bases, and 11 bases lay between the germline ends. The V gene's germline CDR1 is KGHSH and CDR2 LQKENI. The CDR3 loop spans 12 amino acids. CDR3 in DNA: TGTGCCAGCTCACCAGAGGGACTGGGGCAGTACTTC. Protein: CASSPEGLGQYF.

The chain has TRBV5-1 and TRBJ2-7; 9 bases are shared with TRBD1. CDR3 length: 15 residues. Germline V CDR1 and CDR2: SGHRS, YFSETQ. Unmatched junction bases numbered 8, after V lost 6 bases and J lost 1 base. CDR3 loop: CASTLGGTGSYEQYF. As DNA, the CDR3 is TGCGCCAGCACACTTGGGGGGACAGGGTCCTACGAGCAGTACTTC.

DNA of the CDR3: TGTGCCAGCAGGGAACAGGGGGCTAACTATGGCTACACCTTC. The encoded protein is CASREQGANYGYTF. The chain has TRBV19 and TRBJ1-2; 8 positions agree with TRBD1. Looked up from germline, CDR1 is LNHDA and CDR2 is SQIVND (reference sequence). Trimming removed 9 bases from V and 0 bases from J; junction bases left unmatched: 6. The CDR3 runs to 14 residues.

The chain links TRBV5-1 to TRBJ2-3; 16 bases agree with TRBD2. The germline CDR1 and CDR2 sequences are SGHRS and YFSETQ. The J segment lost 1 base and the V segment lost 4 bases, leaving 6 bases of the junction unmatched. CDR3 size: 18 residues. For the CDR3, the DNA is TGCGCCAGCAGCGCAGGGACTAGCGGGGGGGCGGGCACAGATACGCAGTATTTT. Its translation: CASSAGTSGGAGTDTQYF.

This clone was recorded only once. The CDR3 protein is CASGFQGMNTEAFF. The CDR3 DNA sequence: TGTGCTAGTGGTTTCCAGGGGATGAACACTGAAGCTTTCTTT. This sequence joins TRBV12-5 and TRBJ1-1; perhaps TRBD1 as D (6 bases). V lost 3 bases and J lost 0, with 8 bases in between. The CDR3 consists of 14 residues. Germline V gene lookup returns CDR1 LGHNT and CDR2 FRNRAP.

V usage is TRBV5-1 and J usage is TRBJ2-3; 14 nucleotides match TRBD2. The CDR3 is made up of 18 amino acids. The germline V gene encodes CDR1 SGHRS and CDR2 YFSETQ. The J segment lost 1 base and the V segment lost 2 bases, leaving 6 bases of the junction unmatched. CDR3 in DNA: TGCGCCAGCAGCTTCGGGACTAGCGGGAGTGATGGCACAGATACGCAGTATTTT. Translation gives CASSFGTSGSDGTDTQYF. The whole variable domain, filled in from reference TRBV5-1 and TRBJ2-3, reads KAGVTQTPRYLIKTRGQQVTLSCSPISGHRSVSWYQQTPGQGLQFLFEYFSETQRNKGNFPGRFSGRQFSNSRSEMNVSTLELGDSALYLCASSFGTSGSDGTDTQYFGPGTRLTVL.

This chain links TRBV11-2 with TRBJ2-7; maybe TRBD2 (6 bases). V was pared by 4 bases and J by 3 bases, with 16 bases between. Germline CDR1 reads SGHAT; CDR2 reads FQNNGV. The CDR3 has 15 amino acids. As DNA, the CDR3 is TGTGCCAGCAGCTCGATCCGGAGGGCCGACTACGAGCAGTACTTC. Translating it yields CASSSIRRADYEQYF. Drawing the rest from reference TRBV11-2 and TRBJ2-7, the complete variable domain is EAGVAQSPRYKIIEKRQSVAFWCNPISGHATLYWYQQILGQGPKLLIQFQNNGVVDDSQLPKDRFSAERLKGVDSTLKIQPAKLEDSAVYLCASSSIRRADYEQYFGPGTRLTVT.

The DNA for the CDR3 is TGTGCCAGCAGTCCGTCGGGACTAGCGGGGCTTAGCTCCTACGAGCAGTACTTC. Its protein is CASSPSGLAGLSSYEQYF. The chain is built from TRBV28 and TRBJ2-7, with TRBD2 identical over 13 bases. Germline V gene sequence: CDR1 MDHEN, CDR2 SYDVKM. This CDR3 spans 18 amino acids. J lost 0 bases, V lost 5 bases, and 10 bases had no gene match.

This clone was seen once. CDR3 sequence reads: CASSLPSPRGELFF. Here the CDR3 DNA reads TGTGCCAGCAGTTTGCCTAGCCCGCGCGGGGAGCTGTTTTTT. V usage is TRBV28 and J usage is TRBJ2-2; possible D gene TRBD2, 5 bases. The germline V gene encodes CDR1 MDHEN and CDR2 SYDVKM. Trimming took off 3 bases at V and 7 bases at J, with 12 bases between the two ends. The CDR3 has 14 residues.

This clone has just one count. The CDR3 coding sequence is TGTGCCAGCTCACCCGACATAGATCCTGGCTACACCTTC. Translation: CASSPDIDPGYTF. The chain combines TRBV18 with TRBJ1-2; D is unclear. CDR1 and CDR2 from the germline V gene are KGHSH and LQKENI. The CDR3 contains 13 residues. Trimming pared 3 bases from V and 7 bases from J, leaving 12 bases between.

The chain uses TRBV2 and TRBJ2-1; D unresolved. Trimming pared 7 bases from V and 0 bases from J, leaving 13 bases between. Germline CDR1 reads SNHLY; CDR2 reads FYNNEI. This CDR3 contains 15 residues. CDR3 protein: CASIQALSSYNEQFF. Here the CDR3 DNA reads TGTGCCAGCATCCAGGCTTTAAGCTCCTACAATGAGCAGTTCTTC.

This rearrangement joins TRBV7-2 to TRBJ2-7; a weak D match, TRBD2 (6 bases). Germline loops: CDR1 SGHTA, CDR2 FQGNSA. The CDR3 has 13 amino acids. Deletions cut 6 bases from V and 3 bases from J, with 12 bases between. The DNA for the CDR3 is TGTGCCAGCAGGGAGGGACGGAACTACGAGCAGTACTTC. It translates to CASREGRNYEQYF.

This clone was counted a single time. V and J are TRBV29-1 and TRBJ2-7; 8 bases are a match to TRBD1. The CDR3 covers 17 residues. CDR1 is SQVTM, CDR2 ANQGSEA, per germline. V lost 5 bases, J lost 2 bases, and 17 bases stayed unmatched. The CDR3 is CSVSRGRTGSVTYEQYF. In nucleotides, the CDR3 is TGCAGCGTTTCACGCGGAAGGACAGGGAGTGTTACCTACGAGCAGTACTTC.